One and the same sample provided the 18 T cell receptor beta chains below, sequenced in a study of untreated major depressive disorder. Data came from immunoSEQ multiplex PCR; TCRdb stores just in-frame clones and leaves some out. The sample consists of roughly 22,000 clones, about 90% of them appearing once. The sample comprised CD4+ T cells from PBMCs. These receptors came from a woman aged 40 to 49 in good health.

Written as DNA, the CDR3 is TGTGCCAGCAGTTTAGGTTCTTCCAGAGCCTCACGTAATGAAAAACTGTTTTTT. Amino acid sequence: CASSLGSSRASRNEKLFF. V gene TRBV27 combines with J gene TRBJ1-4; D gene unclear. CDR3 length: 18 residues. Trimming took 2 bases from V and 4 from J, leaving 20 bases between them. Per the germline V gene, CDR1 is MNHEY and CDR2 is SMNVEV (reference sequence).

The V gene is TRBV30, the J gene TRBJ1-1, with D unclear. CDR1 and CDR2 (germline): GTSNPN, SVGIG (reference sequence). The length of the CDR3 is 11 residues. V gave up 3 bases and J gave up 4 bases, with 6 bases separating them. The CDR3 loop is CAWRWRTEAFF. Written as DNA, the CDR3 is TGTGCCTGGAGATGGCGCACTGAAGCTTTCTTT.

This clone has just a few counts. This chain joins TRBV6-1 and TRBJ1-1, with 7 bases aligning to TRBD1. Per the germline V gene, CDR1 is MNHNS and CDR2 is SASEGT. This CDR3 has 12 amino acids. J lost 1 base, V lost 8 bases, and 1 base had no gene match. The CDR3 loop reads CASWDRNTEAFF. The CDR3 DNA sequence: TGTGCCAGCTGGGACAGGAACACTGAAGCTTTCTTT.

This clone was seen only once. The chain couples TRBV4-2 to TRBJ2-2, with D perhaps being TRBD1 or TRBD2 (5 bases each). Germline loops: CDR1 LGHNA, CDR2 YNFKEQ. V shed 6 bases and J shed 5 bases, with 7 bases lying between them. This CDR3 comprises 12 residues. CDR3 residues: CASRGDTGELFF. In DNA, the CDR3 is TGTGCCAGCAGGGGGGATACCGGGGAGCTGTTTTTT.

This rearrangement joins TRBV2 to TRBJ2-5; the D is unclear. With 2 bases removed from V and 5 bases from J, the gap between germline ends came to 3 bases. This CDR3 contains 11 residues. Germline loops: CDR1 SNHLY, CDR2 FYNNEI. CDR3 bases: TGTGCCAGCAGTGAAAGTGAGACCCAGTACTTC. Translated, it gives CASSESETQYF.

The chain couples TRBV6-6 to TRBJ2-5, with 12 positions matching TRBD2. The junction had 10 bases not matched to a gene; V was cut back by 10 bases and J by 4 bases. Germline V gene lookup returns CDR1 MNHNY and CDR2 SVGAGI (reference sequence). CDR3 length: 15 residues. The CDR3 here is CATRGLAGQLETQYF. The CDR3 DNA is TGTGCCACGCGAGGACTAGCGGGGCAACTAGAGACCCAGTACTTC.

This rearrangement joins TRBV2 to TRBJ2-7, with TRBD1 matching 8 bases. The CDR3 loop spans 13 amino acids. The V gene's germline CDR1 is SNHLY and CDR2 FYNNEI. V gave up 5 bases and J gave up 2 bases; unmatched junction bases: 2. CDR3 nucleotides: TGTGCCAGCAGTCTGGACAGGGCCTACGAGCAGTACTTC. Translation gives CASSLDRAYEQYF.

This rearrangement joins TRBV6-5 to TRBJ1-2; no reliable D call. Germline lookup yields CDR1 MNHEY and CDR2 SVGAGI. V lost 4 bases, J lost 7 bases, and 13 bases lay in between. This CDR3 spans 13 amino acids. The CDR3 loop is CASSWTLESGYTF. The CDR3 DNA sequence: TGTGCCAGCAGTTGGACGTTGGAGAGTGGCTACACCTTC.

The rearrangement uses TRBV10-3 and TRBJ1-3; D uncertain. This CDR3 has 13 amino acids. The germline CDR1 and CDR2 sequences are ENHRY and SYGVKD. Trimming took off 8 bases at V and 2 bases at J, with 10 bases between the two ends. The CDR3 region has the DNA TGTGCCATCGGGGAAAGCGCTGGAAACACCATATATTTT. Translation gives CAIGESAGNTIYF.

The V gene is TRBV4-3, the J gene TRBJ2-3; 10 bases are shared with TRBD2. CDR1 LGHNA and CDR2 YSLEER come from the germline V gene. The V segment lost 0 bases and the J segment 6 bases; nucleotides outside the gene matches: 9. The CDR3 is made up of 17 amino acids. CDR3 protein: CASSQEMTSGLFDTQYF. The CDR3 region has the DNA TGCGCCAGCAGCCAAGAGATGACTAGCGGGCTATTCGATACGCAGTATTTT.

The chain is built from TRBV6-1 and TRBJ2-7; 14 bases line up with TRBD2. The CDR3 extends over 18 amino acids. Trimming cost V 4 bases and J 3 bases; bases outside gene matches: 11. Per the germline V gene, CDR1 is MNHNS and CDR2 is SASEGT. CDR3 sequence reads: CASSGGLAGGNFLYEQYF. CDR3 DNA: TGTGCCAGCAGTGGTGGACTAGCGGGAGGCAATTTTCTCTACGAGCAGTACTTC.

This clone was counted only a few times. The genes are TRBV6-6 and TRBJ2-1; D remains ambiguous. Looked up from germline, CDR1 is MNHNY and CDR2 is SVGAGI (reference sequence). The CDR3 consists of 11 residues. The V end lost 8 bases, the J end lost 3 bases, and 5 bases lay between the germline ends. The CDR3 nucleotides read TGTGCCAGCCAGAACTACAATGAGCAGTTCTTC. Its translation: CASQNYNEQFF.

CDR3 residues: CVSSGAVRNQPQHF. In DNA form, the CDR3 reads TGTGTCTCTAGTGGTGCAGTCCGCAATCAGCCCCAGCATTTT. The J gene is TRBJ1-5, the V gene TRBV28; D is unresolved. The CDR3 is made up of 14 amino acids. Per germline, CDR1 MDHEN and CDR2 SYDVKM.

J is TRBJ1-4 and V is TRBV11-2; no clear D gene. This CDR3 has 15 residues. Germline assignment: CDR1 SGHAT and CDR2 FQNNGV. V lost 1 base to trimming and J lost 3 bases, with 9 bases between them. The chain's CDR3 is CASSLGSFANEKLFF. The CDR3 DNA reads TGTGCCAGCAGCTTAGGTAGTTTCGCTAATGAAAAACTGTTTTTT.

The J gene is TRBJ1-5, the V gene TRBV13; 7 bases align to TRBD1. CDR3 length: 16 amino acids. Trimming removed 10 bases from V and 7 bases from J; junction bases left unmatched: 19. CDR1 is PRHDT, CDR2 FYEKMQ, per germline (reference sequence). CDR3 nucleotide sequence: TGTGCCACCTTAGCCCCGACAGGGAAAAATTCGCAGCCCCAGCATTTT. Its protein is CATLAPTGKNSQPQHF.

The chain employs TRBV6-1 and TRBJ2-7; no clear D gene. The V end lost 2 bases, the J end lost 4 bases, and 9 bases lay between the germline ends. The germline CDR1 and CDR2 sequences are MNHNS and SASEGT. This CDR3 is 13 amino acids long. Here the CDR3 DNA reads TGTGCCAGCAGTGAACAGCACATATACGAGCAGTACGTC. Amino acid sequence: CASSEQHIYEQYV.

V and J are TRBV30 and TRBJ1-1; tentatively, D is TRBD1 (5 bases). Deletions cut 4 bases from V and 4 bases from J, with 16 bases between. The CDR3 length is 14 residues. Per the germline V gene, CDR1 is GTSNPN and CDR2 is SVGIG (reference sequence). The CDR3 coding sequence is TGTGCCTGGACCCGGAGAGGGGTGGCCACTGAAGCTTTCTTT. Translating it yields CAWTRRGVATEAFF.

The J gene is TRBJ1-1, the V gene TRBV7-2; D is unclear. The V gene lost 5 bases and the J gene lost 3 bases, with 10 bases spanning the gap. This CDR3 has 13 residues. Germline CDR1 and CDR2: SGHTA and FQGNSA. Here the CDR3 reads CASSRPRDTEAFF. The CDR3 DNA reads TGTGCCAGCAGCCGGCCGAGGGACACTGAAGCTTTCTTT.